The rows below give T cell receptor beta chains drawn from one sample of a study of blood T cell repertoires in COVID-19. Libraries were prepared by immunoSEQ multiplex PCR; TCRdb keeps only in-frame clonotypes and omits some of them. The sample lists around 450,000 clones; about 90% were seen once. Specimen: PBMCs or T cells enriched from blood (not recorded which). The receptors come from a man aged 18 to 29 who had recovered from COVID-19. CDR3s include the opening cysteine and the closing phenylalanine or tryptophan. Each record gives: clone size, D gene, V gene, J gene, CDR3 DNA, CDR3 protein. A D gene is named only where the DNA matches it firmly. Clone size, where shown, is once, few, many, or a class for clones that have expanded.

NA	NA	TRBV5-5	TRBJ1-2	TGTGCCAGCAGCCACGAACAGGGAACCTATGGCTACACCTTC	CASSHEQGTYGYTF
NA	TRBD2	TRBV20-1	TRBJ2-2	TGCAGTGCTAGTGGCCTAGCGGGAGAGTGGGCCGGGGAGCTGTTTTTT	CSASGLAGEWAGELFF
NA	NA	TRBV5-1	TRBJ1-6	TGCGCCAGCAGCTTGCTTCCAGGGGTCTTGTATTCACCCCTCCACTTT	CASSLLPGVLYSPLHF
NA	NA	TRBV19	TRBJ1-1	TGTGCCAGTAGTATCGCAGGGGAGGGCACTGAAGCTTTCTTT	CASSIAGEGTEAFF
NA	TRBD1	TRBV5-4	TRBJ1-2	TGTGCCAGCAGCTTAGACAGGGTTTGGGATGGCTACACCTTC	CASSLDRVWDGYTF
NA	NA	TRBV18	TRBJ1-2	TGTGCCAGCTCACCAACGACAAGCCTTTATGGCTACACCTTC	CASSPTTSLYGYTF
NA	TRBD2	TRBV28	TRBJ2-1	TGTGCCAGCACGGGGTTCGGGAGGTGGAATGAGCAGTTCTTC	CASTGFGRWNEQFF
NA	NA	TRBV6-5	TRBJ1-2	TGTGCCAGCAGTTACTCGTTCGGACAGAACTATGGCTACACCTTC	CASSYSFGQNYGYTF
NA	NA	TRBV19	TRBJ2-3	TGTGCCAGTAGTAGTCGGACAGATACGCAGTATTTT	CASSSRTDTQYF
few	NA	TRBV11-2	TRBJ2-7	TGTGCCAGCAGCTTAGATCGGGCTAGCAGTGCGTACTTC	CASSLDRASSAYF
NA	NA	TRBV6-5	TRBJ1-5	TGTGCCAGCAGTTCCGGAGGGGGCAATCAGCCCCAGCATTTT	CASSSGGGNQPQHF
NA	TRBD1	TRBV30	TRBJ2-7	TGTGCCTGGAGACAGGGGCGGAGGGAGCAGTACTTC	CAWRQGRREQYF
few	NA	TRBV6-2/TRBV6-3	TRBJ2-7	TGTGCCAGCAGTTTCCTTAAGGGGTACGAGCAGTACTTC	CASSFLKGYEQYF
NA	NA	TRBV28	TRBJ2-1	TGTGCCAGCAGTTCTCCCTCTCAGCAGTTCTTC	CASSSPSQQFF
NA	NA	TRBV15	TRBJ1-3	TGTGCCACCAGCCGTCCCCCAGGGTTAGGTGGAAACACCATATATTTT	CATSRPPGLGGNTIYF
NA	NA	TRBV28	TRBJ1-1	TGTGCCAGCAAATCCGAAGGGACACGGAACACTGAAGCTTTCTTT	CASKSEGTRNTEAFF
NA	NA	TRBV3-1/TRBV3-2	TRBJ2-3	TGTGCCAGCAGCCAAGAGGGGGCCGGCACAGATACGCAGTATTTT	CASSQEGAGTDTQYF
NA	NA	TRBV7-9	TRBJ1-2	TGTGCCAGCATCTTTTCAGGGTACCTCTATGGCTACACCTTC	CASIFSGYLYGYTF
NA	TRBD1	TRBV25-1	TRBJ2-3	TGTGCCAGCAGTGGCCCCAGGACAGGTTTAGAAATGGATACGCAGTATTTT	CASSGPRTGLEMDTQYF
NA	NA	TRBV4-2	TRBJ1-6	TGTGCCAGCAGCCAAGGGTTCTCGGTCTCACCCCTCCACTTT	CASSQGFSVSPLHF
NA	TRBD2	TRBV7-3	TRBJ2-1	TGTGCCAGCAGCCCCAGTAGCGGGGGCGCCTACAATGAGCAGTTCTTC	CASSPSSGGAYNEQFF
NA	NA	TRBV27	TRBJ1-1	TGTGCCAGCAGTTTACAGGACTCGAACACTGAAGCTTTCTTT	CASSLQDSNTEAFF
few	TRBD2	TRBV20-1	TRBJ2-3	TGCAGTGCTAGTCTAGCGGGAGGAACAGATACGCAGTATTTT	CSASLAGGTDTQYF
NA	NA	TRBV29-1	TRBJ1-1	TGCAGCGTTGAAGACTTGGGCAGCCAAGCTTTCTTT	CSVEDLGSQAFF
NA	NA	TRBV7-9	TRBJ1-2	TGTGCCAGCCATCAACACAGGGAGAATGGCTACACCTTC	CASHQHRENGYTF
NA	NA	TRBV27	TRBJ1-6	TGTGCCAGCACTTTACGACAGCCATATAATTCACCCCTCCACTTT	CASTLRQPYNSPLHF
once	NA	TRBV27	TRBJ1-5	TGTGCCAGCAGTCCTACCTTTTTTGCGGGCAATCAGCCCCAGCATTTT	CASSPTFFAGNQPQHF
NA	NA	TRBV5-6	TRBJ1-5	TGTGCCAGCAGCTTGTGGCGGCAGAATCAGCCCCAGCATTTT	CASSLWRQNQPQHF
NA	NA	TRBV10-3	TRBJ1-1	TGTGCCATCAGTGGACAGGACACTGAAGCTTTCTTT	CAISGQDTEAFF
NA	NA	TRBV27	TRBJ1-1	TGTGCCAGCCAAAAAGACATGAACACTGAAGCTTTCTTT	CASQKDMNTEAFF
NA	NA	TRBV15	TRBJ1-1	TGTGCCACCAGCTTCGGGTTGAACACTGAAGCTTTCTTT	CATSFGLNTEAFF
NA	NA	TRBV5-4	TRBJ2-3	TGTGCCAGCAGTTTCAGGACTACCGCCACAGATACGCAGTATTTT	CASSFRTTATDTQYF
NA	TRBD2	TRBV13	TRBJ2-1	TGTGCCAGCAGCTCAGGGACTAGCGGAACAAATGAGCAGTTCTTC	CASSSGTSGTNEQFF
many	TRBD1	TRBV4-1	TRBJ2-5	TGCGCCAGCAGCCAAGATTGGGCGCGACAGGGGAAAAAGACCCAGTACTTC	CASSQDWARQGKKTQYF
NA	NA	TRBV7-6	TRBJ1-5	TGTGCCAGCAGCTCAGGGGCAGGGTATAGCAATCAGCCCCAGCATTTT	CASSSGAGYSNQPQHF
once	TRBD1	TRBV2	TRBJ1-5	TGTGCCAGCAGTGAACAGACAGGGGTCTATAGCAATCAGCCCCAGCATTTT	CASSEQTGVYSNQPQHF
once	NA	TRBV30	TRBJ2-7	TGTGCCTGGATGGGACTCAGTCCCTACGAGCAGTACTTC	CAWMGLSPYEQYF
NA	NA	TRBV25-1	TRBJ1-6	TGTGCCAGCAGTGGGGCCTTAGGCCTCCACTTT	CASSGALGLHF
once	TRBD1	TRBV7-6	TRBJ2-7	TGTGCCAGCAGCTTAGGACAGGGTCACTACGAGCAGTACTTC	CASSLGQGHYEQYF
once	NA	TRBV19	TRBJ1-4	TGTGCCAGTACCCAGAGGACTAATGAAAAACTGTTTTTT	CASTQRTNEKLFF
NA	TRBD1	TRBV25-1	TRBJ1-5	TGTGCCAGCAGCTCCGGGACAGGGAGTCCCAATCAGCCCCAGCATTTT	CASSSGTGSPNQPQHF
NA	NA	TRBV28	TRBJ1-3	TGTGCCAGCAGGTACTCTGGAAACACCATATATTTT	CASRYSGNTIYF
NA	TRBD2	TRBV19	TRBJ2-7	TGTGCCAGTAGTGGGCGGGAGGGCGGAAAGCAGTACTTC	CASSGREGGKQYF
NA	NA	TRBV7-8	TRBJ1-2	TGTGCCAGCAGAAGAATACTAAATGGCCCTGGCTACACCTTC	CASRRILNGPGYTF
NA	TRBD2	TRBV15	TRBJ2-1	TGTGCCACCAGCACGGGACTAGCGGGGAACAATGAGCAGTTCTTC	CATSTGLAGNNEQFF
NA	NA	TRBV6-1	TRBJ1-2	TGTGCCAGCAGTGACCAATTACAGACGCCGTTTGGCTACACCTTC	CASSDQLQTPFGYTF
NA	NA	TRBV7-3	TRBJ1-1	TGTGCCAGCACTAGTTTCCTGTCCTTAATGAACACTGAAGCTTTCTTT	CASTSFLSLMNTEAFF
NA	NA	TRBV27	TRBJ2-6	TGTGCCAGCAGCCGAGCTGCTTCTGGGGCCAACGTCCTGACTTTC	CASSRAASGANVLTF
NA	NA	TRBV28	TRBJ1-4	TGTGCCAGCAGTTTAAGTACAGGGCTTACCTCTAATGAAAAACTGTTTTTT	CASSLSTGLTSNEKLFF
NA	TRBD1	TRBV30	TRBJ1-1	TGCCGAGCCGGGACAGGGGGGCCGGCTGAAGCTTTCTTT	CRAGTGGPAEAFF
once	TRBD1	TRBV6-1	TRBJ2-7	TGTGCCAGCAGTGAAATGGGGACAGGGGGCGAGCAGTACTTC	CASSEMGTGGEQYF
NA	NA	TRBV3-1/TRBV3-2	TRBJ2-7	TGTGCCAGCAGCCACTCAGGGGTATCCTACGAGCAGTACTTC	CASSHSGVSYEQYF
NA	TRBD1	TRBV5-8	TRBJ1-6	TGTGCCAGCAGCTCCTGGGACAGGTCTCGGCCCCTCCACTTT	CASSSWDRSRPLHF
NA	TRBD2	TRBV2	TRBJ2-7	TGTGCCAGCAGTGAACAGGGACTAGCGGCGGATCGCTACGAGCAGTACTTC	CASSEQGLAADRYEQYF
NA	NA	TRBV20-1	TRBJ1-1	TGCAGTGCTAGATCTAACACTGAAGCTTTCTTT	CSARSNTEAFF